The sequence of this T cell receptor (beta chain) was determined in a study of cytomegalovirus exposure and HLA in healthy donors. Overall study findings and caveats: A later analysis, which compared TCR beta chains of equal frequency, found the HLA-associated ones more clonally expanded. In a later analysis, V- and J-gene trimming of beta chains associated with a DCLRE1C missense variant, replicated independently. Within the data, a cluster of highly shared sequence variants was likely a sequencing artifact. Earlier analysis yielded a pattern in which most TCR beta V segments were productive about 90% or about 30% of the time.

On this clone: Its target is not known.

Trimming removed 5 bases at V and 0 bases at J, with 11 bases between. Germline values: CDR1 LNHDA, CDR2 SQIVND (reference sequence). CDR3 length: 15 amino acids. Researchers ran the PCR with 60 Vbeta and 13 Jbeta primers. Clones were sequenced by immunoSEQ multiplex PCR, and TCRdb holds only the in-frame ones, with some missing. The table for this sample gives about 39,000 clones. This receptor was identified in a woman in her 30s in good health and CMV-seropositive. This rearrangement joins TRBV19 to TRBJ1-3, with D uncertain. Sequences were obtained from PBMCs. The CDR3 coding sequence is TGTGCCAGTAGTCGTCAATCTATCTCTGGAAACACCATATATTTT. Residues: CASSRQSISGNTIYF.